The present T cell receptor (beta chain) was sequenced within a study of STAT5B mutations in CD4+ large granular lymphocyte leukemia. Study results and caveats: 8/27 top patient clones versus 2/35 control clones were TRBV06-family. Main leukemic clonotypes were patient-specific, but roughly 26% appeared at low frequency elsewhere.

V lost 4 bases, J lost 5 bases, and 15 bases lay in between. The length of the CDR3 is 15 residues. The germline V gene has CDR1 SGHNT and CDR2 YYREEE (reference sequence). This was a survey-level run. In the original analysis: Productive clonotypes were detectable down to 2.59 x 10-5 frequency. Assay: immunoSEQ multiplex PCR; the TCRdb copy retains only in-frame clones and omits some. The V and J calls and clone size come from that table; D and trimming were worked out from the DNA. This sample carries tens of thousands of clones, 65% to 85% of them seen once, and the ten largest clones take approximately 0.4%. Note on this clone: Its cognate antigen is unknown.

This clonotype was sampled from a human donor in good health. Sequencing input: CD4+ T cells from blood buffy coats. The chain uses TRBV5-4 and TRBJ1-4; maybe TRBD1 (5 bases). The CDR3, as DNA: TGTGCCAGCAGCCGCGAGACAGACACAAATGAAAAACTGTTTTTT. Translation: CASSRETDTNEKLFF. Together with reference TRBV5-4 and TRBJ1-4, the CDR3 gives the full variable domain: ETGVTQSPTHLIKTRGQQVTLRCSSQSGHNTVSWYQQALGQGPQFIFQYYREEENGRGNFPPRFSGLQFPNYSSELNVNALELDDSALYLCASSRETDTNEKLFFGSGTQLSVL.